This T cell receptor (beta chain) was profiled in a study of blood T cell repertoires in COVID-19. Background on the study: Samples representing acute and convalescent COVID-19 were sourced from the United States, Italy and Spain.

Ages ranged from roughly 18 to 100 years, with residence in more than 20 US areas. Each exposed participant met a COVID-19 case in the 2 weeks preceding study entry. J was trimmed by 4 bases and V by 3 bases; bases with no gene match: 11. The CDR3 loop spans 16 amino acids. Germline V CDR1 and CDR2: SGHTS, YDEGEE. Original methodology: Nucleated cell number was recorded as an estimate derived from reference gene primer amplification. The data were produced by immunoSEQ multiplex PCR, yet TCRdb's version contains in-frame clones alone and is incomplete. That table is the source of V, J and clone size, and D and trimming were worked out from the DNA. The sample has 350,000 to 500,000 clones, roughly 90% seen once.

The chain combines TRBV5-8 with TRBJ1-2, with TRBD1 matching 8 bases. This TCR was recovered from a woman aged 18-29 years who had been exposed to COVID-19. The material sequenced was PBMCs or T cells enriched from blood (not recorded which). The chain's CDR3 is CASSWAPDRVIYGYTF. Written as DNA, the CDR3 is TGTGCCAGCAGCTGGGCCCCGGACAGGGTAATCTATGGCTACACCTTC.